This TCR beta chain was identified during a study of vaccination and CD4 T cells after COVID-19. With respect to this clonotype: Antigen unknown.

The CDR3 totals 13 residues. Germline CDR1 and CDR2: DFQATT and SNEGSKA (reference sequence). Deletions cut 5 bases from V and 1 base from J, with 11 bases between. Once obtained from cultured CD4+ T cells, the DNA was sequenced using the Oncomine TCR Beta short-read assay. TCRdb passed the PCR reads through MiXCR, listing each CDR3 protein once. The sample includes more than 15,000 distinct CDR3 sequences, roughly 56% seen only once; the top ten take 15% to 20%. The treatment denotes: approximately nine-day PBMC culture with coronavirus spike peptide pools or control peptides (ViraFEST assay). Sequencing was done on a sample of CD4+ T cells from blood, cultured in vitro. This TCR was recovered from a human donor who had recovered from COVID-19. The chain combines TRBV20-1 with TRBJ1-1, with D possibly matching TRBD1 (6 bases). This CDR3 is CSAPGTRNTEAFF. The DNA of the CDR3 is TGCAGTGCTCCCGGGACAAGGAACACTGAAGCTTTCTTT.